This T cell receptor beta chain was identified in a study of patients and donors after allogeneic stem cell transplantation. TCRdb re-called the RT-PCR reads with MiXCR, one entry per CDR3 protein. This table holds 15,000 to 20,000 distinct CDR3 sequences, roughly 5% found once. This clonotype was picked up many times. V lost 1 base and J 0 bases, leaving 3 bases between the germline ends. From germline, CDR1 is SEHNR and CDR2 FQNEAQ (reference sequence). The CDR3 has 13 amino acids. Sequencing used blood, either unsorted or a sorted T cell fraction (not recorded which). The sequence was collected from a human donor who was either an allogeneic HSCT recipient or a stem cell or donor lymphocyte infusion donor (not recorded which). It is not recorded whose cells these are; they may come from a transplant donor. This chain joins TRBV7-9 and TRBJ2-5; D gene unclear. CDR3 nucleotides: TGTGCCAGCAGCTTAGACTACCAAGAGACCCAGTACTTC. Translating it yields CASSLDYQETQYF. Combining the CDR3 with reference TRBV7-9 and TRBJ2-5 gives the whole variable domain DTGVSQNPRHKITKRGQNVTFRCDPISEHNRLYWYRQTLGQGPEFLTYFQNEAQLEKSRLLSDRFSAERPKGSFSTLEIQRTEQGDSAMYLCASSLDYQETQYFGPGTRLLVL.